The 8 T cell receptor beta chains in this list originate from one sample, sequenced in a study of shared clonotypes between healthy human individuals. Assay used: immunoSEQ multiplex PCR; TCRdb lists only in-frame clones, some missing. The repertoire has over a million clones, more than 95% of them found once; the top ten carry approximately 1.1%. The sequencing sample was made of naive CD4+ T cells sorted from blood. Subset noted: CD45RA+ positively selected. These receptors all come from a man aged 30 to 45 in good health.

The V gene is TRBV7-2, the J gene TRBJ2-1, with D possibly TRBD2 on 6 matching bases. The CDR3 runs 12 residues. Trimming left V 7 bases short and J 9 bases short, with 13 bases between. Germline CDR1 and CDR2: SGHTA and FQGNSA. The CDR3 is CASTTMGGEQFF. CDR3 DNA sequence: TGTGCCAGCACCACAATGGGGGGTGAGCAGTTCTTC.

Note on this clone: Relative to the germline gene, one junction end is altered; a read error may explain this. CDR3 region: CAAFAGTGVKGTDTQYF. CDR3 nucleotide sequence: TGTGCCGCTTTTGCCGGGACAGGGGTCAAGGGCACTGATACGCAGTATTTT. This chain uses TRBV10-3 with TRBJ2-3; 10 bases agree with TRBD1. Germline V gene data show CDR1 as ENHRY and CDR2 as SYGVKD. This CDR3 has 17 residues.

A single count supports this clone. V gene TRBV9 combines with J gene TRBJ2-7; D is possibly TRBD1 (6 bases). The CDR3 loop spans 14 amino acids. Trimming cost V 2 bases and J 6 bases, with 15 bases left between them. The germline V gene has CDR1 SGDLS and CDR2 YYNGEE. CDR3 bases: TGTGCCAGCAGCGTGCTAGCACAGGGAACCGAGCAGTACTTC. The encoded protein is CASSVLAQGTEQYF.

The CDR3 loop reads CATQPDSNNYGYTF. The CDR3, as DNA: TGTGCCACCCAACCCGACAGCAACAACTATGGCTACACCTTC. This chain connects TRBV2 to TRBJ1-2; TRBD1 is a possible D gene (5 bases). This CDR3 region has 14 residues. Trimming cost V 10 bases and J 2 bases, with 17 bases left between them. Per germline, CDR1 SNHLY and CDR2 FYNNEI.

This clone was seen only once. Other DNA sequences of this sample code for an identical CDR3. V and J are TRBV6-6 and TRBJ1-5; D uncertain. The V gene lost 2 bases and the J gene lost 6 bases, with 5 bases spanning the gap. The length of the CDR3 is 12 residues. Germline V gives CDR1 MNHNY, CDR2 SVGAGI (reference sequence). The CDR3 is CASSYPGQPQHF. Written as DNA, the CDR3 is TGTGCCAGCAGTTACCCGGGTCAGCCCCAGCATTTT.

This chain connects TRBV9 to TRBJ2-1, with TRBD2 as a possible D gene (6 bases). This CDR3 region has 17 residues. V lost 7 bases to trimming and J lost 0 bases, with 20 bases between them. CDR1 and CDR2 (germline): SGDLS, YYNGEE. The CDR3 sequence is CASGRSGTWYSYNEQFF. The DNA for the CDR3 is TGTGCCAGCGGTCGGTCGGGGACTTGGTACTCCTACAATGAGCAGTTCTTC.

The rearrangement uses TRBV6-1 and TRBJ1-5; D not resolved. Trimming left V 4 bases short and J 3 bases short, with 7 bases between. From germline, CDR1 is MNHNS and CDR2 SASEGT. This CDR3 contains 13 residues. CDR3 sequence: CASSVDANQPQHF. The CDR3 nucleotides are TGTGCCAGCAGTGTCGACGCCAATCAGCCCCAGCATTTT.

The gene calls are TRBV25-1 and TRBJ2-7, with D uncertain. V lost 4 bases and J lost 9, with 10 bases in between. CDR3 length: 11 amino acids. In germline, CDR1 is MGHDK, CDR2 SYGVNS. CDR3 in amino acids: CASSALTSQYF. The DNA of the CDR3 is TGTGCCAGCAGTGCCCTTACGTCGCAGTACTTC.